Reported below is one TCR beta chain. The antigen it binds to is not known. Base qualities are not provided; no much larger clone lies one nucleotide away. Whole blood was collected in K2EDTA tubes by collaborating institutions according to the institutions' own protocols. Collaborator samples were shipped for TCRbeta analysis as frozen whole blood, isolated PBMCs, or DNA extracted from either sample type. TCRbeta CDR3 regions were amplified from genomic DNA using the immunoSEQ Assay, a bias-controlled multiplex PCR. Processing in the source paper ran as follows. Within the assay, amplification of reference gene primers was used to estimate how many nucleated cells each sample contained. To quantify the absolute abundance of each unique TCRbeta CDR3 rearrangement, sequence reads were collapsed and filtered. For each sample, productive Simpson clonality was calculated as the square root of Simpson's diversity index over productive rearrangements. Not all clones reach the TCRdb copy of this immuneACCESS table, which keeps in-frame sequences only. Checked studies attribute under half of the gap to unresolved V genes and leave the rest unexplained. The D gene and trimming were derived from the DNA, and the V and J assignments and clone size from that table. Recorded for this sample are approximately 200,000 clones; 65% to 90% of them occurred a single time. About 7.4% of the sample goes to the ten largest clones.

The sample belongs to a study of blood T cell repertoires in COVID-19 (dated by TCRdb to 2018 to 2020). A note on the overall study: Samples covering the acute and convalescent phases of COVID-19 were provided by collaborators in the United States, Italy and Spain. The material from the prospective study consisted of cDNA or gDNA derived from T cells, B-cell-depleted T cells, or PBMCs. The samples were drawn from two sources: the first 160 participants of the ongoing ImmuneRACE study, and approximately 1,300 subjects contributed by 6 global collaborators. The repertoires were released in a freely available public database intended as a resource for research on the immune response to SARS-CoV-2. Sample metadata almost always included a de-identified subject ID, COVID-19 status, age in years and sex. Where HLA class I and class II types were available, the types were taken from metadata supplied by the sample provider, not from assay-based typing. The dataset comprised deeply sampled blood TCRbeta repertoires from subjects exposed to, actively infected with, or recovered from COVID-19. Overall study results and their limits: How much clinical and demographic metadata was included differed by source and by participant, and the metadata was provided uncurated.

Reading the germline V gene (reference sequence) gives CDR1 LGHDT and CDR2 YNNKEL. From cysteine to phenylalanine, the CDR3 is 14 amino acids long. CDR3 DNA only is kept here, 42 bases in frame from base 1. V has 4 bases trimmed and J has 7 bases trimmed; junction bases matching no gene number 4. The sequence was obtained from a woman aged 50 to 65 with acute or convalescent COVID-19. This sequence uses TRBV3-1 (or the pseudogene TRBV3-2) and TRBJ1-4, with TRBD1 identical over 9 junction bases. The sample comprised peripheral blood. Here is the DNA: TGTGCCAGCAGCCCTGGGACAGGGTTTGAAAAACTGTTTTTT. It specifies CASSPGTGFEKLFF.